A selection of T cell receptor beta chains follows, all from one sample in a study of cytomegalovirus exposure and HLA in healthy donors. The table came from immunoSEQ multiplex PCR; TCRdb's copy has only in-frame clones and leaves some out. The data hold under 200,000 clones, with around two thirds observed a single time. The sequenced sample consisted of PBMCs. Every receptor here comes from a man in his forties or fifties in good health and CMV-seronegative. CDR3s include the opening cysteine and the closing phenylalanine or tryptophan. D genes are given only for firm matches. Clone size is not always given. Where it is, it says once, few, many or a class for expanded clones.

D,V,size,J,DNA,CDR3
TRBD1,TRBV28,few,TRBJ1-6,TGTGCCAGCAGTTTCGAAGACAGGGTTAATTCACCCCTCCACTTT,CASSFEDRVNSPLHF
TRBD2,TRBV29-1,.,TRBJ2-1,TGCAGCGTTGAAGACCACCGGATTAGCGGGAGGGGGGTTCCCTACAATGAGCAGTTCTTC,CSVEDHRISGRGVPYNEQFF
.,TRBV4-2,.,TRBJ2-1,TGTGCCAGCAGCCAAGATCCCTTAATGCAGAATGAGCAGTTCTTC,CASSQDPLMQNEQFF
TRBD1,TRBV11-2,.,TRBJ2-3,TGTGCCAGCAGCTTACAGGGGGCGCTGGATACGCAGTATTTT,CASSLQGALDTQYF
TRBD1,TRBV28,few,TRBJ2-2,TGTGCCAGCAGTTTATTTGGGCAGGGGGCAGGTGCCGGGGAGCTGTTTTTT,CASSLFGQGAGAGELFF
TRBD1,TRBV18,.,TRBJ1-5,TGTGCCAGCTCAGCAGGACAGGGGGCGGGTCAGCCCCAGCATTTT,CASSAGQGAGQPQHF
.,TRBV9,.,TRBJ1-2,TGTGCCAGCAGCGGTAGCGAGCAGAGAGGATATAACTATGGCTACACCTTC,CASSGSEQRGYNYGYTF
.,TRBV4-3,.,TRBJ1-6,TGCGCCAGCAGCCAAGACGCGTGGGGCGGTGATTCACCCCTCCACTTT,CASSQDAWGGDSPLHF
.,TRBV2,.,TRBJ2-6,TGTGCCAGCAGGGGCGCTGGGGCCAACGTCCTGACTTTC,CASRGAGANVLTF
TRBD2,TRBV5-6,.,TRBJ2-2,TGTGCCAGCAACCTAGCGGGAGCGGGCACCGGGGAGCTGTTTTTT,CASNLAGAGTGELFF
TRBD1,TRBV19,.,TRBJ2-7,TGTGCCAGCCGGGACAGGGGGGACTACGAGCAGTACTTC,CASRDRGDYEQYF
.,TRBV19,.,TRBJ2-5,TGTGCCAGTAGTATAGACAGGGTGGAGACCCAGTACTTC,CASSIDRVETQYF
.,TRBV14,.,TRBJ1-6,TGTGCCATCACACCCCAGGGAAGGAATTCACCCCTCCACTTT,CAITPQGRNSPLHF
.,TRBV18,few,TRBJ2-5,TGTGCCAGCTCACCAGTCTTCACAGGGCGAGAGACCCAGTACTTC,CASSPVFTGRETQYF
.,TRBV19,once,TRBJ1-2,TGTGCCAGTAGTATAGATCGAAGCGGACTTCCTTTCGGCTACACCTTC,CASSIDRSGLPFGYTF
.,TRBV14,.,TRBJ1-2,TGTGCCAGCAGCCCCTTTAGAGACTATGGCTACACCTTC,CASSPFRDYGYTF
TRBD1,TRBV7-9,.,TRBJ1-6,TGTGCCAGCAGCCGACAGGGGCTCCGCTCACCCCTCCACTTT,CASSRQGLRSPLHF
.,TRBV11-2,few,TRBJ1-4,TGTGCCAGCAGACGAGGGTCGGCAGCCACTAATGAAAAACTGTTTTTT,CASRRGSAATNEKLFF
TRBD2,TRBV18,.,TRBJ2-2,TGTGCCAGCTCACCCAACAGAGCGGGAGTTTCTGGGGAGCTGTTTTTT,CASSPNRAGVSGELFF
TRBD1,TRBV5-1,few,TRBJ1-2,TGCGCCAGCAGCCCCAATTACAGGGGCTATGGCTACACCTTC,CASSPNYRGYGYTF
TRBD2,TRBV7-8,.,TRBJ2-1,TGTGCCAGCAGCTCTCTTTTGCCGACTAGCGGGAGATGGAATGAGCAGTTCTTC,CASSSLLPTSGRWNEQFF
.,TRBV7-9,.,TRBJ2-7,TGTGCCAGCAGCCGACTAGATCTCTACGAGCAGTACTTC,CASSRLDLYEQYF
.,TRBV19,.,TRBJ2-3,TGTGCCAGTAGTATAGATCGAAGCGGTCCCACAGATACGCAGTATTTT,CASSIDRSGPTDTQYF
TRBD2,TRBV5-1,few,TRBJ2-5,TGCGCCAGCAGCCCCCGGACTAGCGGGAGGGGAGAGACCCAGTACTTC,CASSPRTSGRGETQYF
TRBD2,TRBV18,few,TRBJ2-7,TGTGCCAGCTCACCAGGGACTAGCGGGAGCAACGAGCAGTACTTC,CASSPGTSGSNEQYF
.,TRBV4-1,.,TRBJ2-1,TGCGCCAGCAGCCAAGCGGTGGTACTCAATGAGCAGTTCTTC,CASSQAVVLNEQFF
.,TRBV30,.,TRBJ1-5,TGTGCCTGGAGTATAGCCCTCAATCAGCCCCAGCATTTT,CAWSIALNQPQHF
TRBD1,TRBV7-9,.,TRBJ1-3,TGTGCCAGCAGCCAAATCAATACCGGGACAGGGGGTTTCAACACCATATATTTT,CASSQINTGTGGFNTIYF
TRBD2,TRBV4-1,few,TRBJ2-2,TGCGCCAGCAGCCAGGCCAAACTAGCGGGGGGCACGAACACCGGGGAGCTGTTTTTT,CASSQAKLAGGTNTGELFF
TRBD2,TRBV7-8,.,TRBJ2-7,TGTGCCAGCAGCTTAGGTCCTAGCGGGAGGGGGGAACGGGAGCAGTACTTC,CASSLGPSGRGEREQYF
TRBD2,TRBV5-1,.,TRBJ2-7,TGCGCCAGCAGCTCCTCCGGGACTAGCGGGAGGAGGATCGAGCAGTACTTC,CASSSSGTSGRRIEQYF
.,TRBV30,.,TRBJ1-2,TGTGCCTGGAGGGGGGGGTCGCGAGGTAACTATGGCTACACCTTC,CAWRGGSRGNYGYTF
.,TRBV19,.,TRBJ1-2,TGTGCCAGTAGTATTCGACCGGAGGTAGCTAACTATGGCTACACCTTC,CASSIRPEVANYGYTF
.,TRBV7-9,.,TRBJ1-2,TGTGCCAGCAGCACTAGTCCGACAGGATATGGCTACACCTTC,CASSTSPTGYGYTF
.,TRBV6-4,once,TRBJ2-1,TGTGCCAGCAGTCAACAGTCGAGCTCCTACAATGAGCAGTTCTTC,CASSQQSSSYNEQFF